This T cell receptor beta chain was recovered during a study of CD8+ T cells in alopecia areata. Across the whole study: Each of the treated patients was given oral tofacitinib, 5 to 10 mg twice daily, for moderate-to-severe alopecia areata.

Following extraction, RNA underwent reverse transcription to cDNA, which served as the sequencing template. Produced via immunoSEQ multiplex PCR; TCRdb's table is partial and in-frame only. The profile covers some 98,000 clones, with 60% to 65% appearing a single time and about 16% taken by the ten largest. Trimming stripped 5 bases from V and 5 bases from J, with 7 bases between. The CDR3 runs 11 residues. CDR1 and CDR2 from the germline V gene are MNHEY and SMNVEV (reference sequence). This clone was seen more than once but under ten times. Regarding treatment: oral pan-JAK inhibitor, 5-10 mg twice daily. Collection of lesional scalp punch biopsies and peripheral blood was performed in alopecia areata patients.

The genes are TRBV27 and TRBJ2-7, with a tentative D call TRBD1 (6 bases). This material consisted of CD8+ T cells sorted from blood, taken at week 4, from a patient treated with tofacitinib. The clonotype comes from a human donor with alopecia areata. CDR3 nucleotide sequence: TGTGCCAGCAGTACAGGGAACGAGCAGTACTTC. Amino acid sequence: CASSTGNEQYF.